Presented here are 15 T cell receptor beta chains from one specimen sequenced in a study of cytomegalovirus exposure and HLA in healthy donors. PCR used 60 Vbeta primers and 13 Jbeta primers. Repertoires were generated with immunoSEQ multiplex PCR, while TCRdb's copy carries only in-frame clones and drops some. The sample has some 190,000 clones; over 70% are singletons. Material: PBMCs. The receptors were sampled from a boy between 2 and 10 years old in good health and CMV-seronegative.

This clone has a single count. The chain couples TRBV2 to TRBJ1-2, with TRBD1 matching over 7 bases. Germline V lookup: CDR1 SNHLY, CDR2 FYNNEI. The CDR3 has 14 amino acids. V lost 9 bases to trimming and J lost 5 bases; unmatched junction nucleotides: 12. The CDR3 region is CARSTGQRMYGYTF. Here the CDR3 DNA reads TGTGCCAGGTCAACGGGACAGCGGATGTATGGCTACACCTTC.

The chain couples TRBV11-2 to TRBJ2-3; 9 bases match TRBD2. V was clipped by 6 bases and J by 4 bases; unmatched bases: 14. The CDR3 is 17 residues long. In germline, CDR1 is SGHAT, CDR2 FQNNGV. The CDR3 spells CASRISGRDAFADTQYF. Here the CDR3 DNA reads TGTGCCAGCAGGATTAGCGGGAGAGACGCTTTTGCAGATACGCAGTATTTT.

V and J are TRBV28 and TRBJ2-1; D is possibly TRBD2 (5 bases). Germline lookup yields CDR1 MDHEN and CDR2 SYDVKM. Trimming left V 3 bases short and J 0 bases short, with 12 bases between. The CDR3 length is 16 residues. Here the CDR3 reads CASSFLEVTSYNEQFF. Written as DNA, the CDR3 is TGTGCCAGCAGTTTTCTGGAGGTAACCTCCTACAATGAGCAGTTCTTC.

J is TRBJ2-7 and V is TRBV28, with 13 bases lining up with TRBD2. With 4 bases clipped from V and 4 bases from J, the junction kept 4 bases outside the gene matches. This CDR3 spans 15 amino acids. The germline V gene has CDR1 MDHEN and CDR2 SYDVKM. The DNA for the CDR3 is TGTGCCAGCAGTTGGGGACTAGCGGGAAGGTACGAGCAGTACTTC. Translation: CASSWGLAGRYEQYF.

The chain recombines TRBV19 with TRBJ2-5, with no clear D. CDR1 and CDR2 from the germline V gene are LNHDA and SQIVND (reference sequence). The CDR3 totals 13 residues. V dropped 3 bases and J dropped 5 bases, with 10 bases sitting between them. This CDR3 is CASSIKQAETQYF. CDR3 DNA: TGTGCCAGTAGTATCAAGCAGGCGGAGACCCAGTACTTC.

DNA for the CDR3: TGTGCCAGCAGCTCGGGGGGAGCGGGAGGGCGACTGGATACGCAGTATTTT. Protein product: CASSSGGAGGRLDTQYF. The chain is built from TRBV5-4 and TRBJ2-3, with 10 bases identical to TRBD2. The CDR3 length is 17 residues. With V trimmed by 3 bases and J by 6 bases, 13 bases remained unmatched. Germline CDR1 reads SGHNT; CDR2 reads YYREEE (reference sequence).

The rearrangement links TRBV5-6 to TRBJ2-3; D might be TRBD2 (5 bases). The CDR3 extends over 16 amino acids. The germline V and J ends were trimmed by 4 bases and 3 bases, with 18 bases remaining between them. Germline V gene lookup returns CDR1 SGHDT and CDR2 YYEEEE. The CDR3: CASSEDLQTGTDTQYF. The CDR3 DNA sequence: TGTGCCAGCAGCGAGGACCTTCAAACGGGAACAGATACGCAGTATTTT.

The chain uses TRBV20-1 and TRBJ1-2; a possible D gene is TRBD1 (6 bases). The CDR3 has 11 amino acids. V was clipped by 4 bases and J by 6 bases, with 9 bases between them. Germline assignment: CDR1 DFQATT and CDR2 SNEGSKA (reference sequence). Here the CDR3 DNA reads TGCAGTGCTAACAGGGAGCATGGCTACACCTTC. Protein: CSANREHGYTF.

This clone was counted only a few times. V and J are TRBV2 and TRBJ2-2, with TRBD2 matching over 7 bases. V lost 4 bases to trimming and J lost 4 bases; unmatched junction nucleotides: 6. The V gene's germline CDR1 is SNHLY and CDR2 FYNNEI. This CDR3 is 15 amino acids long. The chain's CDR3 is CASSGRGTPTGELFF. The CDR3 nucleotides read TGTGCCAGCAGTGGGCGGGGGACGCCCACCGGGGAGCTGTTTTTT.

The rearrangement uses TRBV28 and TRBJ2-1, with 8 nucleotides matching TRBD2. The germline V gene encodes CDR1 MDHEN and CDR2 SYDVKM. V dropped 4 bases and J dropped 8; count of bases not matched to a gene: 10. The CDR3 sequence is 15 residues long. CDR3 protein: CASSSPPVAGYEQFF. CDR3 DNA: TGTGCCAGCAGTTCTCCTCCTGTAGCGGGATATGAGCAGTTCTTC.

The chain joins TRBV30 to TRBJ1-4; 7 bases are a match to TRBD1. This CDR3 spans 15 amino acids. Germline V gene data show CDR1 as GTSNPN and CDR2 as SVGIG (reference sequence). The V and J ends lost 3 bases and 0 bases, in that order; junction bases with no gene match: 4. CDR3 in DNA: TGTGCCTGGAGGGGGGACAGCTCAACTAATGAAAAACTGTTTTTT. Amino acids: CAWRGDSSTNEKLFF.

The chain has TRBV10-1 and TRBJ1-4; tentatively, D is TRBD1 (6 bases). Germline loops: CDR1 WNHNN, CDR2 SYGVQD (reference sequence). This CDR3 region has 15 residues. Trimming shortened V by 7 bases and J by 2 bases, and 14 bases separated the two germline ends. The CDR3 region is CASTRGGGTNEKLFF. The CDR3 DNA follows: TGCGCCAGCACCCGAGGGGGAGGGACTAATGAAAAACTGTTTTTT.

In nucleotides, the CDR3 is TGTGCCAGCAGTGCCCGGACAGATAATTCACCCCTCCACTTT. Encoded protein: CASSARTDNSPLHF. This chain uses TRBV6-4 with TRBJ1-6; tentative D call: TRBD1 (6 bases). The CDR3 sequence is 14 residues long. V was cut by 4 bases and J by 5 bases, with 9 bases left in between. The V gene's germline CDR1 is MRHNA and CDR2 SNTAGT.

The rearrangement uses TRBV30 and TRBJ1-4; TRBD1 agrees at 9 bases. The CDR3 sequence is 17 residues long. Germline V CDR1 and CDR2: GTSNPN, SVGIG (reference sequence). The J segment lost 8 bases and the V segment lost 0 bases, leaving 13 bases of the junction unmatched. The CDR3 reads CAWSVGTGTGLEEKLFF. Here the CDR3 DNA reads TGTGCCTGGAGTGTGGGGACAGGGACGGGCCTAGAGGAAAAACTGTTTTTT.

In this sample, this clone turned up once. The chain uses TRBV11-3 and TRBJ2-3; 11 bases align to TRBD2. The germline gives CDR1 SGHNT, CDR2 YENEEA. Unmatched junction bases numbered 5, after V lost 5 bases and J lost 1 base. This CDR3 has 16 amino acids. The CDR3 region has the DNA TGTGCCAGCAGCCACCTGGGACTAGCGGGCACAGATACGCAGTATTTT. Its protein is CASSHLGLAGTDTQYF.